A selection of T cell receptor beta chains follows, all from one sample in a study of blood T cell repertoires in COVID-19. The method was immunoSEQ multiplex PCR; TCRdb's version includes in-frame clones alone and lacks a portion of them. The data hold 50,000 to 60,000 clones, with about 80% observed a single time. Material for sequencing was peripheral blood. These receptors were collected from a man at least 80 years old with COVID-19, enrolled during active disease. The CDR3 runs from the conserved cysteine through the conserved F or W. Each record gives: clone size, CDR3 length, D gene, J gene, V gene, CDR3 protein, CDR3 DNA. D genes are given only for firm matches. Size tells how often a clone was seen (once, few, many) or the class of an expanded clone, and some rows leave it out.

clone_size: NA; cdr3_length: 13; d_call: NA; j_call: TRBJ1-3; v_call: TRBV11-3; cdr3_aa: CASSLGRDTAIYF; cdr3_nt: TGTGCCAGCAGCTTAGGCCGGGACACAGCCATATATTTT
clone_size: NA; cdr3_length: 13; d_call: NA; j_call: TRBJ2-2; v_call: TRBV11-2; cdr3_aa: CASSLGHTGELFF; cdr3_nt: TGTGCCAGCAGCTTAGGGCACACCGGGGAGCTGTTTTTT
clone_size: few; cdr3_length: 16; d_call: TRBD1; j_call: TRBJ2-1; v_call: TRBV11-3; cdr3_aa: CASSLGTGSSYNEQFF; cdr3_nt: TGTGCCAGCAGCTTAGGGACAGGGAGCTCCTACAATGAGCAGTTCTTC
clone_size: NA; cdr3_length: 15; d_call: TRBD1; j_call: TRBJ1-2; v_call: TRBV29-1; cdr3_aa: CSVEDPGQGYYGYTF; cdr3_nt: TGCAGCGTTGAAGACCCCGGACAGGGATACTATGGCTACACCTTC
clone_size: NA; cdr3_length: 13; d_call: NA; j_call: TRBJ2-5; v_call: TRBV12-5; cdr3_aa: CASGLTNKETQYF; cdr3_nt: TGTGCTAGTGGTTTGACGAACAAAGAGACCCAGTACTTC
clone_size: NA; cdr3_length: 14; d_call: TRBD1; j_call: TRBJ2-1; v_call: TRBV7-2; cdr3_aa: CASSLRTGYNEQFF; cdr3_nt: TGTGCCAGCAGCCTGCGGACAGGATACAATGAGCAGTTCTTC
clone_size: NA; cdr3_length: 15; d_call: TRBD1; j_call: TRBJ1-5; v_call: TRBV10-3; cdr3_aa: CAISERTGGSQPQHF; cdr3_nt: TGTGCCATCAGTGAGAGAACAGGGGGCAGTCAGCCCCAGCATTTT
clone_size: once; cdr3_length: 15; d_call: NA; j_call: TRBJ1-3; v_call: TRBV10-1; cdr3_aa: CARGVGAFSGNTIYF; cdr3_nt: TGCGCCAGGGGAGTTGGAGCGTTCTCTGGAAACACCATATATTTT
clone_size: once; cdr3_length: 14; d_call: TRBD1; j_call: TRBJ2-2; v_call: TRBV9; cdr3_aa: CASTRQGAAGELFF; cdr3_nt: TGTGCCAGCACTCGACAGGGGGCGGCCGGGGAGCTGTTTTTT
clone_size: NA; cdr3_length: 12; d_call: NA; j_call: TRBJ2-7; v_call: TRBV9; cdr3_aa: CASSVGLDEQYF; cdr3_nt: TGTGCCAGCAGCGTAGGCCTAGACGAGCAGTACTTC
clone_size: NA; cdr3_length: 14; d_call: NA; j_call: TRBJ2-1; v_call: TRBV7-2; cdr3_aa: CASSLATIYNEQFF; cdr3_nt: TGTGCCAGCAGCTTAGCGACAATTTACAATGAGCAGTTCTTC
clone_size: few; cdr3_length: 17; d_call: TRBD2; j_call: TRBJ2-1; v_call: TRBV9; cdr3_aa: CASSAGGGADSYNEQFF; cdr3_nt: TGTGCCAGCAGCGCGGGGGGGGGCGCAGACTCCTACAATGAGCAGTTCTTC
clone_size: NA; cdr3_length: 15; d_call: TRBD1; j_call: TRBJ2-5; v_call: TRBV18; cdr3_aa: CASSLSDRNQETQYF; cdr3_nt: TGTGCCAGCTCACTATCGGACAGGAACCAAGAGACCCAGTACTTC